This entry describes one TCR beta chain. This same CDR3 is encoded by further DNA sequences in the sample. The data are from a study of shared clonotypes between healthy human individuals. The method was immunoSEQ multiplex PCR; TCRdb's version includes in-frame clones alone and lacks a portion of them. The sample yields roughly 590,000 clones, around 95% seen once. CD8 cells regarded as naive lacked CD45RO, were positively chosen for CCR7, and omitted terminally differentiated effector memory CD45RA+ cells. Sequencing was carried out using naive CD8+ T cells sorted from blood. The receptor was isolated from a woman in her twenties or thirties in good health.

The CDR3 DNA reads as TGTGCCAGCAGTTTGGGGACTAGCGGGAAAGAGACCCAGTACTTC. It encodes CASSLGTSGKETQYF. The chain joins TRBV27 to TRBJ2-5; 13 bases map to TRBD2. CDR3 length: 15 amino acids. J lost 3 bases, V lost 3 bases, and 1 base had no gene match. The germline gives CDR1 MNHEY, CDR2 SMNVEV (reference sequence).